The rows below give T cell receptor beta chains drawn from one sample of a study of T cell responses to AZD1222 COVID-19 vaccine. Generated by immunoSEQ multiplex PCR, the TCRdb table keeps only in-frame clones and is missing some. The sample carries 150,000 to 200,000 clones, about 90% recorded once. This material consisted of peripheral blood, taken 28 days after the second AZD1222 dose. The receptors originated from an adult who received the AZD1222 COVID-19 vaccine. The CDR3 runs from the conserved cysteine through the conserved F or W. The order of the fields is D gene, V gene, clone size, J gene, CDR3 DNA, CDR3 protein. D genes are given only for firm matches. Not every row has a clone size; where given, it reads once, few, many or a size class.

NA	TRBV10-3	NA	TRBJ1-2	TGTGCCATCAGTGAGTCGATATCTTATGGCTACACCTTC	CAISESISYGYTF
NA	TRBV5-6	many	TRBJ1-1	TGTGCCAGCAGCTCTATGGGGATGAACACTGAAGCTTTCTTT	CASSSMGMNTEAFF
NA	TRBV7-3	NA	TRBJ2-1	TGTGCCAGCAGCTTAAACGAGGCGGACAGAGAGCAGTTCTTC	CASSLNEADREQFF
NA	TRBV19	few	TRBJ2-4	TGTGCCAGTAGTATGAGAAGGGGGGCGGCAAACATTCAGTACTTC	CASSMRRGAANIQYF
TRBD2	TRBV7-4	once	TRBJ2-3	TGTGCCAGGACCGGACTAGTTAGTTCGGGGCGCACAGATACGCAGTATTTT	CARTGLVSSGRTDTQYF
NA	TRBV3-1/TRBV3-2	once	TRBJ1-1	TGTGCCAGCAGCCCGAACAGGACATGCTGGGGGGCTTTCTTT	CASSPNRTCWGAFF
TRBD1	TRBV19	NA	TRBJ1-6	TGTGCCAGCGAGGATCTGGACAGGGGGAATTCACCCCTCCACTTT	CASEDLDRGNSPLHF
NA	TRBV5-5	NA	TRBJ1-3	TGTGCCAGCAGCTTGTCAGGTGGTTCTGGAAACACCATATATTTT	CASSLSGGSGNTIYF
TRBD1	TRBV28	NA	TRBJ1-3	TGTGCCAGCAGGACGGGACAGAACTCTGGAAACACCATATATTTT	CASRTGQNSGNTIYF
TRBD1	TRBV6-2/TRBV6-3	NA	TRBJ2-7	TGTGCCAGCAGTTACCCCCGACAGGGGGCGAGAAGCTACGAGCAGTACTTC	CASSYPRQGARSYEQYF
NA	TRBV7-2	once	TRBJ1-1	TGTGCCAGCAGCTTAATGGGGGGAGACACTGAAGCTTTCTTT	CASSLMGGDTEAFF
NA	TRBV4-1	NA	TRBJ2-5	TGCGCCAGCAGCCACCTCGGGGGACCCGAAGAGACCCAGTACTTC	CASSHLGGPEETQYF
NA	TRBV11-1	few	TRBJ2-5	TGTGCCAGCAGCACGCGAACTAGCATTGAGACCCAGTACTTC	CASSTRTSIETQYF
TRBD1	TRBV7-2	once	TRBJ1-2	TGTGCCAGCAGCATCGACATCGGGACAGGGGGTAGAGCCTATGGCTACACCTTC	CASSIDIGTGGRAYGYTF
NA	TRBV28	NA	TRBJ1-1	TGTGCCAGCAGTCCTGGAGGGTCTATCACTGAAGCTTTCTTT	CASSPGGSITEAFF
NA	TRBV6-5	NA	TRBJ2-7	TGTGCCTCTTACAGCTCCTACGAGCAGTACTTC	CASYSSYEQYF
TRBD2	TRBV10-3	NA	TRBJ2-3	TGTGCCGCTTCCTCCCTCCTAGCGGGGGGGACAGATACGCAGTATTTT	CAASSLLAGGTDTQYF
TRBD1	TRBV27	NA	TRBJ1-6	TGTGCCAGCAGTTTCACCGGGACAGGGGTTCTTCCCCTCCACTTT	CASSFTGTGVLPLHF
NA	TRBV23-1	NA	TRBJ2-5	TGCGCCAGCAGTCATGGGAGGAACCAAGAGACCCAGTACTTC	CASSHGRNQETQYF
NA	TRBV9	NA	TRBJ2-7	TGTGCCAGCGCCGGTGGTGCGTCGGACTACGAGCAGTACTTC	CASAGGASDYEQYF
TRBD2	TRBV28	NA	TRBJ2-2	TGTGCCAGCAGTCCCTCGGGGGGCGGGGAGCTGTTTTTT	CASSPSGGGELFF
TRBD1	TRBV9	NA	TRBJ1-6	TGTGCCAGCAGCGCAGGGACAGCTAGAAATTCACCCCTCCACTTT	CASSAGTARNSPLHF
TRBD1	TRBV19	NA	TRBJ1-6	TGTGCCAGTAGTAACAGACAGGGGAATTCACCCCTCCACTTT	CASSNRQGNSPLHF
TRBD1	TRBV7-9	once	TRBJ2-7	TGTGCCAGCAGCCCCCGGGACAGGGTATTCGAGCAGTACTTC	CASSPRDRVFEQYF
NA	TRBV5-1	NA	TRBJ2-1	TGCGCCAGCAACACTGCGAGGTGGACCCCGTATAATGAGCAGTTCTTC	CASNTARWTPYNEQFF
NA	TRBV4-1	NA	TRBJ1-4	TGCGCCAGCAGCCAAGATCTTTCCCCAGGCCGCTTAGCGTTTTTT	CASSQDLSPGRLAFF
NA	TRBV25-1	NA	TRBJ1-4	TGTGCCAGCAGTGAATCGGGGCAGAATGAAAAACTGTTTTTT	CASSESGQNEKLFF
TRBD1	TRBV18	once	TRBJ2-7	TGTGCCAGCTCACCGGGACAGGGAACCCACGAGCAGTACTTC	CASSPGQGTHEQYF
NA	TRBV11-2	once	TRBJ1-5	TGTGCCAGCAGCTTAGATAGTCAGCCCCAGCATTTT	CASSLDSQPQHF
TRBD2	TRBV5-1	NA	TRBJ2-1	TGCGCCAGCAGCTTACTAGCGGGGGGATCTAATGAGCAGTTCTTC	CASSLLAGGSNEQFF
TRBD1	TRBV19	NA	TRBJ2-2	TGTGCCAGTAGTATTGTCCAGGGGGCGAACACCGGGGAGCTGTTTTTT	CASSIVQGANTGELFF
TRBD1	TRBV5-6	NA	TRBJ1-2	TGTGCCAGCAGGACGGGACAGGGGTTGGGTGGCTACACCTTC	CASRTGQGLGGYTF
NA	TRBV12-3/TRBV12-4	few	TRBJ1-5	TGTGCCAGCAGTTTGAACGGAAATCAGCCCCAGCATTTT	CASSLNGNQPQHF
NA	TRBV5-6	NA	TRBJ2-1	TGTGCCAGCAGCTTCGGACCAACAGGGATCGGATACAATGAGCAGTTCTTC	CASSFGPTGIGYNEQFF
NA	TRBV19	NA	TRBJ1-2	TGTGCCAGTAGTATAGACTCGGATTATGGCTACACCTTC	CASSIDSDYGYTF
NA	TRBV6-1	NA	TRBJ2-5	TGTGCCAGCAGTGAAGGAGGGATCACCCAGTACTTC	CASSEGGITQYF
NA	TRBV9	NA	TRBJ2-5	TGTGCCAGCAGCGTAGGTCCCTTAGGGGGCCAAGAGACCCAGTACTTC	CASSVGPLGGQETQYF
NA	TRBV28	NA	TRBJ2-7	TGTGCCAGCAAGACAGCCTACGAGCAGTACTTC	CASKTAYEQYF
NA	TRBV5-8	few	TRBJ1-1	TGTGCCAGCAGCTTGAGCCTACTACCAATGAACACTGAAGCTTTCTTT	CASSLSLLPMNTEAFF
TRBD2	TRBV5-1	NA	TRBJ2-3	TGCGCCAGCAGCCCTACTAGCGGGGGGGCACAAGATACGCAGTATTTT	CASSPTSGGAQDTQYF
TRBD2	TRBV4-2	NA	TRBJ2-5	TGTGCCAGCAGCCAAATAACTAGCGGGGGGGCCGTGAATCAAGAGACCCAGTACTTC	CASSQITSGGAVNQETQYF
TRBD1	TRBV5-1	NA	TRBJ1-1	TGCGCCAGCAGCTTGGTACGGTCCAGGGGGCACGACACTGAAGCTTTCTTT	CASSLVRSRGHDTEAFF
NA	TRBV19	NA	TRBJ2-2	TGTGCCAGTAGTATTCGTAACGGAGCCACCGGGGAGCTGTTTTTT	CASSIRNGATGELFF
NA	TRBV7-3	NA	TRBJ2-2	TGTGCCAGCAGCCCCTTAGGAGGGGCGAACACCGGGGAGCTGTTTTTT	CASSPLGGANTGELFF
TRBD1	TRBV28	NA	TRBJ1-2	TGTGCCAGCAGGTCAACAGGGGTTGGCTATGGCTACACCTTC	CASRSTGVGYGYTF
NA	TRBV27	few	TRBJ1-2	TGTGCCAGCAGTTTAGTGTCAGCCTCCCAGGGTGGCTACACCTTC	CASSLVSASQGGYTF
NA	TRBV6-5	NA	TRBJ1-1	TGTGCCAGCAGTTTCCCCGGGGCAGGGAGAACTGAAGCTTTCTTT	CASSFPGAGRTEAFF
NA	TRBV7-8	NA	TRBJ1-6	TGTGCCAGCAGCTTCACGGGACGGCTATATAATTCACCCCTCCACTTT	CASSFTGRLYNSPLHF
NA	TRBV7-2	NA	TRBJ2-1	TGTGCCAGCAGCCCCGAAGGGACCGCCGACAATGAGCAGTTCTTC	CASSPEGTADNEQFF
TRBD2	TRBV11-2	NA	TRBJ2-1	TGTGCCAGCAGCCAGACTAGCGTCGCCAATGAGCAGTTCTTC	CASSQTSVANEQFF
NA	TRBV5-1	NA	TRBJ2-7	TGCGCCAGCAGCCACGGGACGAACGAGCAGTACTTC	CASSHGTNEQYF
TRBD1	TRBV5-1	NA	TRBJ2-1	TGCGCCAGCAGCTACCGGGACAGCTCCTACAATGAGCAGTTCTTC	CASSYRDSSYNEQFF